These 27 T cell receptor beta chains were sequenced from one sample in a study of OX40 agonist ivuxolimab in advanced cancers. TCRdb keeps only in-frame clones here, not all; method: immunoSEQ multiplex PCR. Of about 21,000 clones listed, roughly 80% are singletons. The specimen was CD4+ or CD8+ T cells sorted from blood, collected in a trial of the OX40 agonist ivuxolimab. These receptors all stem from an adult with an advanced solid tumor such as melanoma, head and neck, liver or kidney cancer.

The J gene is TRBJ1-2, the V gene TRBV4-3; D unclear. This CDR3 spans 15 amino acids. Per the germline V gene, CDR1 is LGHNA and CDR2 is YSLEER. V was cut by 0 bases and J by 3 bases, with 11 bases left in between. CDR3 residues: CASSQEEQNYYGYTF. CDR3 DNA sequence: TGCGCCAGCAGCCAAGAGGAACAGAACTACTATGGCTACACCTTC.

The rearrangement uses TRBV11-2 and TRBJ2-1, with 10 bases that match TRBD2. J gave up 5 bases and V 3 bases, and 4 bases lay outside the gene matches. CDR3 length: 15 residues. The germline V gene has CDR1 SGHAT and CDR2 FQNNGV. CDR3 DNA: TGTGCCAGCAGCTTGGAAGCGGGGGGGAACAATGAGCAGTTCTTC. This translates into CASSLEAGGNNEQFF.

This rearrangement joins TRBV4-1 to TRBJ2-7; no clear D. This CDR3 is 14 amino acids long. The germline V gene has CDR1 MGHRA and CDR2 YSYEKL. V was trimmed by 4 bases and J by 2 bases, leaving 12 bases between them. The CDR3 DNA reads TGCGCCAGCAGCCCAGAAGGGTTTCCCTACGAGCAGTACTTC. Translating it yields CASSPEGFPYEQYF.

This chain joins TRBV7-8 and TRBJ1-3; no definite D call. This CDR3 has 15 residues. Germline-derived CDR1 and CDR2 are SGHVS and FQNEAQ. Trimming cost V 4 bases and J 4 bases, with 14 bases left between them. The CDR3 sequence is CASSSSPRRGNTIYF. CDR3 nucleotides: TGTGCCAGCAGCTCATCCCCTCGACGAGGAAACACCATATATTTT.

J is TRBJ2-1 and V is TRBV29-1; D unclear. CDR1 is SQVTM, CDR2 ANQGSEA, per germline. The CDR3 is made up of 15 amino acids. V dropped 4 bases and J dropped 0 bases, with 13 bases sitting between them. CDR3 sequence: CSVVGGWSSYNEQFF. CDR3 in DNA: TGCAGCGTTGTTGGTGGTTGGAGCTCCTACAATGAGCAGTTCTTC.

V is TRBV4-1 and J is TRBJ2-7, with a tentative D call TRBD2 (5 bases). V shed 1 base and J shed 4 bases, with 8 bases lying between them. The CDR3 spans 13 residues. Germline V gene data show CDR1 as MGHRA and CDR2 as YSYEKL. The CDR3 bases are TGCGCCAGCAGCCAAGGGACTCTTTACGAGCAGTACTTC. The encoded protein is CASSQGTLYEQYF.

The CDR3 loop reads CASSLSPTRGAETQYF. Written as DNA, the CDR3 is TGTGCCAGCAGCCTGAGCCCTACTAGAGGCGCAGAGACCCAGTACTTC. The chain recombines TRBV11-2 with TRBJ2-5; D perhaps matches TRBD2 (5 bases). Germline V gene data show CDR1 as SGHAT and CDR2 as FQNNGV. The V end was cut by 5 bases, the J end by 4 bases, with 20 bases between. This CDR3 comprises 16 residues.

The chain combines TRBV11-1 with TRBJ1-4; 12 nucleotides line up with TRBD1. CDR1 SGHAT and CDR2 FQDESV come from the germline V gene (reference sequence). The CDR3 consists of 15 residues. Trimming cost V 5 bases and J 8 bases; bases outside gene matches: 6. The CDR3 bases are TGTGCCAGCAGCCGGGGACAGGGGGCTTTCGAAAAACTGTTTTTT. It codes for CASSRGQGAFEKLFF. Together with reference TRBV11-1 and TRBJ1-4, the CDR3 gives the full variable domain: EAEVAQSPRYKITEKSQAVAFWCDPISGHATLYWYRQILGQGPELLVQFQDESVVDDSQLPKDRFSAERLKGVDSTLKIQPAELGDSAMYLCASSRGQGAFEKLFFGSGTQLSVL.

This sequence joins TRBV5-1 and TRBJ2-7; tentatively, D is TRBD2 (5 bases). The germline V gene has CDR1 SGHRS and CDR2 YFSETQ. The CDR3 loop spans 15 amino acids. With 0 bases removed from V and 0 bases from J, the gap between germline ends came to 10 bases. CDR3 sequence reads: CASSLAGLSSYEQYF. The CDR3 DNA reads TGCGCCAGCAGCTTGGCTGGACTGAGCTCCTACGAGCAGTACTTC.

In DNA, the CDR3 is TGCGCCAGCAGCCACCATACTAGCGGGGCTTACAATGAGCAGTTCTTC. It encodes CASSHHTSGAYNEQFF. The chain uses TRBV4-3 and TRBJ2-1; 10 positions agree with TRBD2. V shed 3 bases and J 4 bases; nucleotides not matched to a gene: 6. The germline CDR1 and CDR2 sequences are LGHNA and YSLEER. The CDR3 covers 16 residues.

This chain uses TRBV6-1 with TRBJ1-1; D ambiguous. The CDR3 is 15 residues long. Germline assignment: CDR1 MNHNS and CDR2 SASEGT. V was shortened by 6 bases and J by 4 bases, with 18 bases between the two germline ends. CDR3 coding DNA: TGTGCCAGCAGATATTCGTACGGATTGAGCACTGAAGCTTTCTTT. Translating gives CASRYSYGLSTEAFF.

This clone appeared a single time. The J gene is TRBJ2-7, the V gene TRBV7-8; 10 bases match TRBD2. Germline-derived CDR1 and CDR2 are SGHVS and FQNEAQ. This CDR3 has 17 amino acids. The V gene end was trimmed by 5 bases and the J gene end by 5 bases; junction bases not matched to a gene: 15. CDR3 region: CASSLMILAGRWDEQYF. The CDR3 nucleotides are TGTGCCAGCAGCCTGATGATACTAGCGGGGCGCTGGGACGAGCAGTACTTC.

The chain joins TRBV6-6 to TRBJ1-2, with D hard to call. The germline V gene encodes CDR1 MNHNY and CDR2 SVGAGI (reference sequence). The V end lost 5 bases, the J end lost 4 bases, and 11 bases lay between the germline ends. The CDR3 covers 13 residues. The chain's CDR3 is CASSPSEFYGYTF. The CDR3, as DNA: TGTGCCAGCAGTCCGAGCGAGTTCTATGGCTACACCTTC.

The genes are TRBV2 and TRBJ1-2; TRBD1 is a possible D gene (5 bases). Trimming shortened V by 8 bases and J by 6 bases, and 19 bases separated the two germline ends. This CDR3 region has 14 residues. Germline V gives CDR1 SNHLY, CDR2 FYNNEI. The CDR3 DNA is TGTGCCAGCCCTGGGACGGCGGGCGCGGATGGCTACACCTTC. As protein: CASPGTAGADGYTF.

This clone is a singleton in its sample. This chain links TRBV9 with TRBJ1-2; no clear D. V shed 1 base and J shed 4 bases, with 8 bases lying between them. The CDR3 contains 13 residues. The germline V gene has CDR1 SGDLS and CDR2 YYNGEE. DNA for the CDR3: TGTGCCAGCAGCGTACGGGCGCTCTATGGCTACACCTTC. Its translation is CASSVRALYGYTF.

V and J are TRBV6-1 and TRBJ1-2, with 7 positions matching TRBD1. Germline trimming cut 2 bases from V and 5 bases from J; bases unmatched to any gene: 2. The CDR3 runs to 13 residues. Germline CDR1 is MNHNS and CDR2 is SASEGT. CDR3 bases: TGTGCCAGCAGTGAACCGACAGGGTATGGCTACACCTTC. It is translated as CASSEPTGYGYTF.

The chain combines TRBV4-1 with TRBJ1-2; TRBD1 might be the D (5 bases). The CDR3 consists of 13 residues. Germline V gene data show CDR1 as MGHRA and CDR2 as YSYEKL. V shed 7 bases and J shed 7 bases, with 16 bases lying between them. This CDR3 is CASKEVGATGYTF. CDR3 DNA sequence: TGCGCCAGCAAGGAGGTAGGGGCCACTGGCTACACCTTC.

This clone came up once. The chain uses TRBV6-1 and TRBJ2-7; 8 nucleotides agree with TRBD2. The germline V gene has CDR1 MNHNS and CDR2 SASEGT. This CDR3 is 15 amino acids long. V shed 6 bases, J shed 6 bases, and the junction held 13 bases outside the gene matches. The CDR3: CASSSSLTSVLEQYF. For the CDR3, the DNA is TGTGCCAGCAGCTCCTCCCTGACTAGCGTCCTCGAGCAGTACTTC.

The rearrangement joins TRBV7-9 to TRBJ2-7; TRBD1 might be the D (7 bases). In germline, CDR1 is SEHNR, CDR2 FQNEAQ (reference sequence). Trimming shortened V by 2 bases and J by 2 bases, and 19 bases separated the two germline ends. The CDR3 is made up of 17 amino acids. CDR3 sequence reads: CASSLRVAGTGAYEQYF. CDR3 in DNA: TGTGCCAGCAGCTTAAGGGTGGCGGGAACAGGGGCCTACGAGCAGTACTTC. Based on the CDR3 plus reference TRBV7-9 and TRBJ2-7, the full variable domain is DTGVSQNPRHKITKRGQNVTFRCDPISEHNRLYWYRQTLGQGPEFLTYFQNEAQLEKSRLLSDRFSAERPKGSFSTLEIQRTEQGDSAMYLCASSLRVAGTGAYEQYFGPGTRLTVT.

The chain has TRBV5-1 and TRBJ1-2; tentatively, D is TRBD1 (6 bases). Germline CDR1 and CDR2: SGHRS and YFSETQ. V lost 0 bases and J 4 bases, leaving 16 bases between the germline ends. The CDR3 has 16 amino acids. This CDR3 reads CASSLEWDNKIYGYTF. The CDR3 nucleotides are TGCGCCAGCAGCTTGGAGTGGGACAACAAAATCTATGGCTACACCTTC.

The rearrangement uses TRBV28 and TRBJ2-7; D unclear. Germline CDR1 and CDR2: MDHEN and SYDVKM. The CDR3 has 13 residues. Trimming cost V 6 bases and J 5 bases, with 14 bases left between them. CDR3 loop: CASSPGPSHEQYF. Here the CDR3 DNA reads TGTGCCAGCAGCCCCGGCCCTTCGCACGAGCAGTACTTC.

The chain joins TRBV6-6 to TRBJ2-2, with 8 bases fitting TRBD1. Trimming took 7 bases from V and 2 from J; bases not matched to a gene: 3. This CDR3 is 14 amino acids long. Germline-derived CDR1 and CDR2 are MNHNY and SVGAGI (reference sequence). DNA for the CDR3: TGTGCCAGCATCGACAGGGGAAACACCGGGGAGCTGTTTTTT. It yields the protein CASIDRGNTGELFF.

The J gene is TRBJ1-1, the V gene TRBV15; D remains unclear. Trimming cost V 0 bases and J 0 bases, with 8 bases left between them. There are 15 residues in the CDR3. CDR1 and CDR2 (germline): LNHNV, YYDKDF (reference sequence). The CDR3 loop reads CATSRDLGLNTEAFF. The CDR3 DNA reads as TGTGCCACCAGCAGAGATTTGGGGTTGAACACTGAAGCTTTCTTT.

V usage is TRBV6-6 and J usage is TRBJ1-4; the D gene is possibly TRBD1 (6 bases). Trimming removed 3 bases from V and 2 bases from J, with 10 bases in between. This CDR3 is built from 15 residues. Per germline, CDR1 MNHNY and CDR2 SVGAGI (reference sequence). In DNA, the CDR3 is TGTGCCAGCAGTTATATGGGGGCTACTAATGAAAAACTGTTTTTT. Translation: CASSYMGATNEKLFF.

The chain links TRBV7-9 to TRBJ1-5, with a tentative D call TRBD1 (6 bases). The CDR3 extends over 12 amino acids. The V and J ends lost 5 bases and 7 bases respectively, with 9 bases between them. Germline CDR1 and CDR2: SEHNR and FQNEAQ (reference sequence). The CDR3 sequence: CASSQQGQPQHF. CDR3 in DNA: TGTGCCAGCAGCCAACAGGGCCAGCCCCAGCATTTT.

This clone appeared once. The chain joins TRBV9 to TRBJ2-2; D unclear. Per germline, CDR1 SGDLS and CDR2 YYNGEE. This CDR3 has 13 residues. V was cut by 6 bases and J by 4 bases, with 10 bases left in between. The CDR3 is CASKSAVTGELFF. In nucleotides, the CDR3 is TGTGCCAGCAAATCCGCCGTCACCGGGGAGCTGTTTTTT.

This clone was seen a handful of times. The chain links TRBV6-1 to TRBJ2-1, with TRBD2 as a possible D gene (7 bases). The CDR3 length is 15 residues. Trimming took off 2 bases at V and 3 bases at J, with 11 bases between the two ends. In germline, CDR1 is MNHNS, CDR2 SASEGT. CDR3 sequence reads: CASSERGGHYNEQFF. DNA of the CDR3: TGTGCCAGCAGTGAAAGGGGGGGCCACTACAATGAGCAGTTCTTC.